This TCR beta chain is drawn from a study of cytomegalovirus exposure and HLA in healthy donors. Study observations and caveats: Earlier analysis looked at TCR beta V segments, and most were productive about 87% or about 30% of the time. TRBV6-2, TRBV6-3 and some other V segments were excluded as indistinguishable.

V lost 3 bases, J lost 4 bases, and 19 bases lay in between. The germline V gene has CDR1 SGHKS and CDR2 YYEKEE (reference sequence). The CDR3 runs 16 residues. All the people who gave samples were healthy bone marrow donors. The PCR had 60 Vbeta and 13 Jbeta primers. Method: immunoSEQ multiplex PCR; TCRdb's copy keeps in-frame clones and lacks some. The sample lists roughly 150,000 clones, roughly 80% occurring once. In regard to this clone: Its target is not known.

The specimen sequenced was PBMCs. This sequence joins TRBV5-5 and TRBJ1-1; D possibly corresponds to TRBD1 (6 bases). The receptor was derived from a male donor in good health and CMV-seronegative. The CDR3 reads CASSWGSDSSSTEAFF. CDR3 sequence (DNA): TGTGCCAGCAGCTGGGGGTCGGACAGCAGTAGCACTGAAGCTTTCTTT.